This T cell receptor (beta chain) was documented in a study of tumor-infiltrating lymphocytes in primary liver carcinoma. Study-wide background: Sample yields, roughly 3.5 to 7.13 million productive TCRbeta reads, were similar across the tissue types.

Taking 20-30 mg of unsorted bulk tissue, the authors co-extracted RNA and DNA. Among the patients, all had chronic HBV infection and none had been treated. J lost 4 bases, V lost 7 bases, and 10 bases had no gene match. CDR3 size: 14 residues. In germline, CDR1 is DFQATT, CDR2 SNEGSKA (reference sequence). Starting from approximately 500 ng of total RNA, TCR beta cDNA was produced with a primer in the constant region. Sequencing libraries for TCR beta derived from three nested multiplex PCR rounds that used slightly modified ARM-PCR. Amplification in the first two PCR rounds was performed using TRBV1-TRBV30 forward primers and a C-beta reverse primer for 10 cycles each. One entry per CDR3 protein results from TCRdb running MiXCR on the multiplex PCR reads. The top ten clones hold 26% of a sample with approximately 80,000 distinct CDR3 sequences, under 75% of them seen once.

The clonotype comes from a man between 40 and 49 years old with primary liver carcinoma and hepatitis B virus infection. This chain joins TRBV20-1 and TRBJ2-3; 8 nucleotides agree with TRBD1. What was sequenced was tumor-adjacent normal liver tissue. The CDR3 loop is CSGRTGKESDTQYF. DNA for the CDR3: TGCAGTGGACGGACAGGGAAGGAATCAGATACGCAGTATTTT.